These 9 T cell receptor beta chains originate from one sample sequenced in a study of T cell repertoires in cytomegalovirus infection (dated by TCRdb to the late 2010s). Their cognate antigens are unknown. The treatment or condition label of this sample denotes: in vitro stimulation with specific CMV peptide epitopes to enrich CMV-specific T cells. Instrument used: Illumina HiSeq 1500. In TCRdb, the public reads were trimmed at Q25 with fastp and aligned with MiXCR, with productive beta chains retained. Entries are consolidated by CDR3 protein sequence, retaining the most common genes and DNA. This sample comprises 650,000 to 900,000 distinct CDR3 sequences, about 31% of them detected only once. The ten most abundant clones make up 9.5% to 15% of the sample. The source was cultured CD8+ T cells from PBMCs, collected from culture after CMV antigen stimulation. The receptors were gathered from a human donor in good health (CMV status not recorded). Some clones in this sample may be carry-over from other donors' samples.

The chain joins TRBV7-6 to TRBJ1-4; D is ambiguous. V was trimmed by 1 base and J by 7 bases, leaving 19 bases between them. Per germline, CDR1 SGHVS and CDR2 FNYEAQ. There are 17 residues in the CDR3. CDR3 residues: CASSLGGLGHTSEKLFF. CDR3 DNA sequence: TGTGCCAGCAGCTTAGGAGGACTGGGCCACACGAGTGAAAAACTGTTTTTT.

This clonotype was counted at least ten times. The chain is built from TRBV7-2 and TRBJ2-3; TRBD2 is a possible D gene (5 bases). Germline V CDR1 and CDR2: SGHTA, FQGNSA. The CDR3 length is 12 residues. V was cut by 7 bases and J by 4 bases, with 9 bases left in between. The CDR3 sequence: CASTHGADTQYF. In nucleotides, the CDR3 is TGTGCCAGCACCCACGGGGCAGATACGCAGTATTTT.

The chain joins TRBV10-2 to TRBJ2-7, with 8 bases matching TRBD2. Per the germline V gene, CDR1 is WSHSY and CDR2 is SAAADI. V dropped 1 base and J dropped 5; count of bases not matched to a gene: 13. This CDR3 has 17 amino acids. The CDR3 loop is CASSELVAGWGIDEQYF. The CDR3 region has the DNA TGCGCCAGCAGTGAGTTGGTAGCGGGGTGGGGTATCGACGAGCAGTACTTC.

The rearrangement joins TRBV6-5 to TRBJ1-6, with no clear D. The germline V gene has CDR1 MNHEY and CDR2 SVGAGI. V was shortened by 4 bases and J by 0 bases, with 10 bases between the two germline ends. CDR3 size: 16 residues. The CDR3 DNA follows: TGTGCCAGCAGTTTTCGTGAGAGCTCCTATAATTCACCCCTCCACTTT. It specifies CASSFRESSYNSPLHF.

This clonotype showed up many times. The rearrangement joins TRBV7-2 to TRBJ2-2; TRBD1 aligns across 7 bases. CDR3 length: 17 amino acids. The V segment lost 6 bases and the J segment 2 bases; nucleotides outside the gene matches: 12. The germline V gene has CDR1 SGHTA and CDR2 FQGNSA. DNA for the CDR3: TGTGCCAGCAGTCACCACAGGGGAAGGCCTAACACCGGGGAGCTGTTTTTT. Protein product: CASSHHRGRPNTGELFF.

This clonotype was counted a few times. The chain joins TRBV6-5 to TRBJ1-5; D is uncertain. CDR3 length equals 15 residues. Germline V gene lookup returns CDR1 MNHEY and CDR2 SVGAGI. Trimming removed 6 bases at V and 2 bases at J, with 14 bases between. CDR3: CASRTTELGNQPQHF. For the CDR3, the DNA is TGTGCCAGCAGAACGACGGAGCTCGGCAATCAGCCCCAGCATTTT.

V gene TRBV7-6 combines with J gene TRBJ2-3; 10 bases fit TRBD2. Trimming at V came to 3 bases and at J to 2 bases, leaving 5 bases not matched to a gene. Per germline, CDR1 SGHVS and CDR2 FNYEAQ. The CDR3 spans 16 residues. In DNA, the CDR3 is TGTGCCAGCAGCTTCGAACTAGCGGGGAACACAGATACGCAGTATTTT. Its protein product is CASSFELAGNTDTQYF.

The chain carries TRBV6-2 or TRBV6-3 and TRBJ2-3, with D possibly TRBD1 on 6 matching bases. Trimming cost V 5 bases and J 2 bases, with 14 bases left between them. The CDR3 is 15 residues long. The germline V gene has CDR1 MNHEY and CDR2 SVGEGT. In DNA form, the CDR3 reads TGTGCCAGCAGTCAGCAGGGACACTTCACAGATACGCAGTATTTT. As protein: CASSQQGHFTDTQYF.

This CDR3 reads CASSRREGMAGELFF. The CDR3 region has the DNA TGTGCCAGCAGCCGGAGGGAAGGGATGGCCGGGGAGCTGTTTTTT. V and J are TRBV7-3 and TRBJ2-2; tentatively, D is TRBD2 (6 bases). V was shortened by 5 bases and J by 6 bases, with 16 bases between the two germline ends. The CDR3 consists of 15 residues. Per the germline V gene, CDR1 is SGHTA and CDR2 is FQGTGA.